This is a list of T cell receptor beta chains from one sample in a study of cytomegalovirus exposure and HLA in healthy donors. Sequencing used immunoSEQ multiplex PCR; TCRdb keeps in-frame clones, though not all of them. Among fewer than 250,000 clones listed, roughly 77% were seen once. Sequencing was done on a sample of PBMCs. Source of these receptors: a man younger than 45 in good health and CMV-seropositive. Both conserved end residues are part of each CDR3. D genes are given only for firm matches.

j_gene,d_gene,v_gene,CDR3aa
TRBJ2-2,NA,TRBV5-1,CASSPTGNTGELFF
TRBJ1-3,NA,TRBV21-1,CASSSLGDTIYF
TRBJ2-7,TRBD1,TRBV18,CASSRDRAYEQYF
TRBJ2-2,TRBD2,TRBV6-5,CASKSSGRVTGELFF
TRBJ1-4,TRBD1,TRBV6-5,CASTSGQGNEKLFF
TRBJ2-4,NA,TRBV29-1,CSVEDPRGWGNIQYF
TRBJ2-3,TRBD2,TRBV7-2,CASSLWLAGGSTDTQYF
TRBJ2-5,NA,TRBV28,CASSLADKETQYF
TRBJ2-5,NA,TRBV29-1,CSVEARTQETQYF
TRBJ2-5,NA,TRBV6-1,CASSDGGGGETQYF
TRBJ1-2,NA,TRBV4-2,CASSQSFGIGYTF
TRBJ2-3,NA,TRBV7-3,CASSPSPGDTQYF
TRBJ2-5,TRBD1,TRBV27,CASSGGQGKTQYF
TRBJ2-4,NA,TRBV28,CASSSGGKIAKNIQYF
TRBJ2-6,TRBD1,TRBV29-1,CAVQDRFYSGANVLTF
TRBJ2-7,TRBD2,TRBV28,CASSLRDRGGLAGGHF
TRBJ2-1,TRBD2,TRBV19,CASNLLAGGAPCNEQFF
TRBJ2-1,TRBD2,TRBV19,CASMRSGSSNEQFF
TRBJ1-5,TRBD1,TRBV11-3,CASSFRTGECSINQPQHF
TRBJ1-2,NA,TRBV7-9,CASSFSRGPNYGYTF
TRBJ1-5,NA,TRBV7-3,CASSPPSNQPQHF
TRBJ2-4,NA,TRBV4-2,CASSQDPGIQNIQYF
TRBJ2-1,TRBD2,TRBV7-9,CASSLKTSGSYNEQFF
TRBJ2-2,NA,TRBV11-2,CASSLRGQNTGELFF
NA,TRBD2,TRBV28,CASSESGRANYEQYF
TRBJ2-7,NA,TRBV15,CATSRDSPYEQYF
TRBJ2-7,TRBD2,TRBV6-5,CASSYSGGRAGDEQYF
TRBJ1-2,NA,TRBV7-2,CASSVGGVGSYGYTF
TRBJ1-1,NA,TRBV18,CASSLSIIAVQGYSMNTEAFF
TRBJ2-4,NA,TRBV19,CASTQGTAKNIQYF
TRBJ1-1,NA,TRBV2,CASSDSGTEAFF
TRBJ2-1,NA,TRBV10-2,CASSEGRGINNEQFF
TRBJ2-2,TRBD1,TRBV7-9,CASSFRDRVWTGELFF
NA,TRBD1,TRBV27,CASSLPPGQGLREQYF
TRBJ2-4,NA,TRBV4-1,CASSPGQRLAKNIQYF
TRBJ2-1,TRBD2,TRBV7-3,CASSLRPGLGVGMIGNNEQFF
TRBJ1-3,NA,TRBV19,CASRKAAGNTIYF
TRBJ2-7,NA,TRBV7-6,CASTPGGSYEQYF
TRBJ2-3,TRBD2,TRBV5-4,CASSPGYGGGSADTQYF
TRBJ1-3,NA,TRBV9,CASSVTGTGNTIYF
TRBJ2-3,TRBD1,TRBV7-9,CASSPPGTGFDTQYF